Each of the 25 T cell receptor beta chains below was sequenced from the same sample in a study of vaccination and CD4 T cells after COVID-19. Their specific antigens are unknown. The Oncomine TCR Beta short-read assay sequenced DNA from cultured CD4+ T cells. In TCRdb, the PCR reads were re-called with MiXCR into one record per CDR3 protein. The data show some 16,000 distinct CDR3 sequences, about 60% seen once. Specified treatment: 10-day PBMC culture with coronavirus spike peptide pools or control peptides (ViraFEST assay). Specimen: CD4+ T cells from blood, cultured in vitro. These receptors were taken from a human donor who had recovered from COVID-19.

This chain connects TRBV7-8 to TRBJ2-3; D gene uncertain. The length of the CDR3 is 15 residues. Trimming stripped 1 base from V and 0 bases from J, with 8 bases between. Germline lookup yields CDR1 SGHVS and CDR2 FQNEAQ. This CDR3 is CASSLEWLSTDTQYF. In DNA form, the CDR3 reads TGTGCCAGCAGCTTAGAGTGGTTGAGCACAGATACGCAGTATTTT.

The V call is TRBV7-9, the J call TRBJ2-7, with a weak D call TRBD1 (5 bases). The germline gives CDR1 SEHNR, CDR2 FQNEAQ (reference sequence). The length of the CDR3 is 11 residues. The V gene lost 8 bases and the J gene lost 3 bases, with 8 bases spanning the gap. CDR3: CASQGDYEQYF. CDR3 nucleotides: TGTGCCAGCCAAGGGGACTACGAGCAGTACTTC.

V and J are TRBV2 and TRBJ1-2; perhaps TRBD1 as D (5 bases). V lost 8 bases and J 7 bases, leaving 17 bases between the germline ends. Germline V gives CDR1 SNHLY, CDR2 FYNNEI. There are 13 residues in the CDR3. For the CDR3, the DNA is TGTGCCAGCGGGGGGAGTACTGCCGGTGGCTACACCTTC. Amino acids: CASGGSTAGGYTF.

J is TRBJ1-6 and V is TRBV6-1; D not resolved. The V end was cut by 6 bases, the J end by 6 bases, with 12 bases between. This CDR3 comprises 14 residues. Germline lookup yields CDR1 MNHNS and CDR2 SASEGT. CDR3 coding DNA: TGTGCCAGCAGGTCCGGGCTGGCTAATTCACCCCTCCACTTT. Translating it yields CASRSGLANSPLHF.

CDR3 in amino acids: CASGLVLGYSTDTQYF. CDR3 bases: TGTGCTAGTGGTTTGGTTCTGGGGTATAGCACAGATACGCAGTATTTT. The rearrangement uses TRBV12-5 and TRBJ2-3; no clear D. The CDR3 is 16 amino acids. Deletions cut 0 bases from V and 0 bases from J, with 10 bases between. CDR1 and CDR2 from the germline V gene are LGHNT and FRNRAP.

The rearrangement joins TRBV21-1 to TRBJ2-4; the D call of TRBD1 is as the table states it, not checked on the DNA. TRBV21-1 is labeled a pseudogene. CDR3 length: 17 amino acids. The CDR3 bases are TGTGCCAGCAGGGGACGACAACGGGGGGTAGCCAAAAACATTCAGTACTTC. Residues: CASRGRQRGVAKNIQYF.

The chain recombines TRBV20-1 with TRBJ1-5, with 8 bases that match TRBD1. Unmatched junction bases numbered 13, after V lost 4 bases and J lost 8 bases. CDR1 and CDR2 (germline): DFQATT, SNEGSKA (reference sequence). CDR3 length: 15 residues. CDR3 protein: CSAIMGTGPEEPQHF. In nucleotides, the CDR3 is TGCAGTGCTATAATGGGGACAGGACCTGAGGAGCCCCAGCATTTT.

This chain links TRBV7-8 with TRBJ2-2; TRBD2 is a possible D gene (5 bases). Trimming removed 5 bases at V and 8 bases at J, with 15 bases between. The CDR3 spans 14 residues. Per the germline V gene, CDR1 is SGHVS and CDR2 is FQNEAQ. The CDR3 sequence is CASSPTEAEGELFF. For the CDR3, the DNA is TGTGCCAGCAGCCCGACGGAGGCTGAAGGGGAGCTGTTTTTT.

CDR3 amino acids: CSARRTGNQPQHF. In DNA form, the CDR3 reads TGCAGTGCTAGAAGGACAGGAAATCAGCCCCAGCATTTT. This chain connects TRBV20-1 to TRBJ1-5, with 7 bases fitting TRBD1. Germline loops: CDR1 DFQATT, CDR2 SNEGSKA (reference sequence). J lost 4 bases, V lost 2 bases, and 2 bases had no gene match. This CDR3 is built from 13 residues.

The chain combines TRBV6-5 with TRBJ1-5; 8 nucleotides agree with TRBD1. The CDR3 runs to 16 residues. Germline lookup yields CDR1 MNHEY and CDR2 SVGAGI. Trimming at V came to 4 bases and at J to 2 bases, leaving 7 bases not matched to a gene. CDR3 nucleotides: TGTGCCAGCAGTTCCCCGGACAGGGAAGGCAATCAGCCCCAGCATTTT. Translating it yields CASSSPDREGNQPQHF.

This chain joins TRBV6-2 or TRBV6-3 and TRBJ2-1, with 8 nucleotides matching TRBD2. Germline V lookup: CDR1 MNHEY, CDR2 SVGEGT. The V gene end was trimmed by 11 bases and the J gene end by 8 bases; junction bases not matched to a gene: 14. The CDR3 extends over 14 amino acids. The CDR3 spells CASTRRSGGDEQFF. CDR3 sequence (DNA): TGTGCCTCAACTCGTAGGAGCGGGGGCGATGAGCAGTTCTTC.

The J gene is TRBJ1-5, the V gene TRBV6-5, with unresolved D. Germline V gene data show CDR1 as MNHEY and CDR2 as SVGAGI. Trimming took 4 bases from V and 3 from J, leaving 4 bases between them. CDR3 length: 12 amino acids. The CDR3 is CASSFTNQPQHF. The CDR3 DNA follows: TGTGCCAGCAGTTTCACCAATCAGCCCCAGCATTTT.

The chain couples TRBV7-9 to TRBJ2-2; D might be TRBD1 (5 bases). Trimming took off 5 bases at V and 8 bases at J, with 9 bases between the two ends. The CDR3 contains 12 residues. The germline V gene encodes CDR1 SEHNR and CDR2 FQNEAQ (reference sequence). This CDR3 is CASSLDKGELFF. The CDR3 DNA is TGTGCCAGCAGCCTGGACAAAGGGGAGCTGTTTTTT.

The V call is TRBV5-6, the J call TRBJ2-7, with D perhaps TRBD1 (5 bases). CDR3 size: 13 residues. Trimming cost V 0 bases and J 5 bases, with 9 bases left between them. Germline V gene sequence: CDR1 SGHDT, CDR2 YYEEEE. CDR3 bases: TGTGCCAGCAGCTTGGGTGAAGGGGACGAGCAGTACTTC. Amino acid sequence: CASSLGEGDEQYF. The full variable domain, with the rest looked up from reference TRBV5-6 and TRBJ2-7, is DAGVTQSPTHLIKTRGQQVTLRCSPKSGHDTVSWYQQALGQGPQFIFQYYEEEERQRGNFPDRFSGHQFPNYSSELNVNALLLGDSALYLCASSLGEGDEQYFGPGTRLTVT.

The chain recombines TRBV28 with TRBJ2-2; D remains unclear. Germline CDR1 reads MDHEN; CDR2 reads SYDVKM. CDR3 size: 16 residues. V shed 10 bases and J shed 2 bases, with 20 bases lying between them. CDR3 sequence reads: CATKTSLGSNTGELFF. The CDR3, as DNA: TGTGCCACCAAAACTTCCCTGGGGTCAAACACCGGGGAGCTGTTTTTT.

J is TRBJ1-5 and V is TRBV28, with D maybe TRBD1 (6 bases). This CDR3 is 11 amino acids long. Per germline, CDR1 MDHEN and CDR2 SYDVKM. Trimming shortened V by 5 bases and J by 13 bases, and 12 bases separated the two germline ends. The CDR3 sequence: CASSLRQDQHF. CDR3 coding DNA: TGTGCCAGCAGTCTCAGACAGGATCAGCATTTT.

This chain joins TRBV27 and TRBJ1-1, with D unclear. Germline values: CDR1 MNHEY, CDR2 SMNVEV (reference sequence). V was clipped by 7 bases and J by 2 bases, with 8 bases between them. The CDR3 is 12 amino acids. CDR3 region: CASKGSNTEAFF. CDR3 DNA: TGTGCCAGCAAGGGCAGTAACACTGAAGCTTTCTTT.

The CDR3 nucleotides read TGCAGTGCTAGAAATCAGGACAGGGGAGGCTCACCCCTCCACTTT. Residues: CSARNQDRGGSPLHF. The V call is TRBV20-1, the J call TRBJ1-6; 9 bases line up with TRBD1. Germline V gene data show CDR1 as DFQATT and CDR2 as SNEGSKA (reference sequence). Trimming removed 2 bases from V and 10 bases from J; junction bases left unmatched: 9. CDR3 size: 15 residues.

This clonotype occurred a few times. The chain employs TRBV20-1 and TRBJ1-1; D is undetermined. The CDR3 loop spans 14 amino acids. The germline V gene encodes CDR1 DFQATT and CDR2 SNEGSKA (reference sequence). V lost 0 bases and J 3 bases, leaving 11 bases between the germline ends. The DNA for the CDR3 is TGCAGTGCTAGAGAGTTGGACCCGGACACTGAAGCTTTCTTT. Its translation: CSARELDPDTEAFF.

The V and J genes are TRBV10-3 and TRBJ1-2; 8 nucleotides match TRBD1. The J segment lost 7 bases and the V segment lost 8 bases, leaving 9 bases of the junction unmatched. This CDR3 spans 13 amino acids. Germline V gives CDR1 ENHRY, CDR2 SYGVKD. This chain's CDR3 is CAIEPTGARGYTF. Written as DNA, the CDR3 is TGTGCCATCGAGCCGACAGGGGCGCGTGGCTACACCTTC.

J is TRBJ2-1 and V is TRBV6-1, with TRBD2 matching 8 bases. This CDR3 is built from 16 residues. Trimming cost V 8 bases and J 1 base; bases outside gene matches: 10. Germline V gives CDR1 MNHNS, CDR2 SASEGT. This chain's CDR3 is CASSLLSGGSYNEQFF. CDR3 coding DNA: TGTGCCAGCTCCCTACTTTCGGGGGGGTCCTACAATGAGCAGTTCTTC.

This chain links TRBV4-1 with TRBJ2-6; D uncertain. V lost 2 bases to trimming and J lost 4 bases, with 21 bases between them. Germline CDR1 and CDR2: MGHRA and YSYEKL. This CDR3 has 19 amino acids. CDR3 loop: CASSQRPEVSYEGANVLTF. The CDR3 region has the DNA TGCGCCAGCAGCCAACGGCCTGAGGTTTCATACGAGGGGGCCAACGTCCTGACTTTC.

This clonotype was seen more than once but under ten times. The rearrangement links TRBV20-1 to TRBJ1-1; D not certain. Germline V gene lookup returns CDR1 DFQATT and CDR2 SNEGSKA (reference sequence). The CDR3 has 16 residues. V was pared by 1 base and J by 5 bases, with 20 bases between. CDR3 residues: CSARGHTTARKTEAFF. In DNA, the CDR3 is TGCAGTGCTAGAGGACATACGACGGCCCGGAAGACTGAAGCTTTCTTT.

This clonotype has a handful of counts. This chain connects TRBV7-3 to TRBJ2-1, with 11 positions matching TRBD2. V shed 1 base, J shed 8 bases, and the junction held 7 bases outside the gene matches. Germline CDR1 reads SGHTA; CDR2 reads FQGTGA. This CDR3 has 16 amino acids. The CDR3 loop reads CASSLMASGGLDEQFF. The CDR3 DNA is TGTGCCAGCAGCTTAATGGCTAGCGGGGGGTTGGATGAGCAGTTCTTC.

V and J are TRBV6-5 and TRBJ1-1, with no clear D. Trimming removed 0 bases at V and 2 bases at J, with 7 bases between. This CDR3 is built from 14 residues. Germline V lookup: CDR1 MNHEY, CDR2 SVGAGI. CDR3: CASSYSGSNTEAFF. In DNA, the CDR3 is TGTGCCAGCAGTTACTCAGGGAGCAACACTGAAGCTTTCTTT.